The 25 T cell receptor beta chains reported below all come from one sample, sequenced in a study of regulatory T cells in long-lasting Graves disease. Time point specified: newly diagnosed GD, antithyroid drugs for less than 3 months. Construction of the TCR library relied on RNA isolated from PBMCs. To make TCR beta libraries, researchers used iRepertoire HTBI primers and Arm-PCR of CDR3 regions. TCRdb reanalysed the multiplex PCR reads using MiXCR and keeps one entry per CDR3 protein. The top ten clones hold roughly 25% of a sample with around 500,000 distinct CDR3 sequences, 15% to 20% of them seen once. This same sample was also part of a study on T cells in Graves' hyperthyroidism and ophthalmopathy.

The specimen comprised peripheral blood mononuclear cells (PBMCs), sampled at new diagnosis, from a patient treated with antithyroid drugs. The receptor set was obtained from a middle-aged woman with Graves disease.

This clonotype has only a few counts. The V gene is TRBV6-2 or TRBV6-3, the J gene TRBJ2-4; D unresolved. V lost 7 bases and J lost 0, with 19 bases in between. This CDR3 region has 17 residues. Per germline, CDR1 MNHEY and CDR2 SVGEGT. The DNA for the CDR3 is TGTGCCAGCAAGCGATCTCATACGCCTCTAGCCAAAAACATTCAGTACTTC. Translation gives CASKRSHTPLAKNIQYF.

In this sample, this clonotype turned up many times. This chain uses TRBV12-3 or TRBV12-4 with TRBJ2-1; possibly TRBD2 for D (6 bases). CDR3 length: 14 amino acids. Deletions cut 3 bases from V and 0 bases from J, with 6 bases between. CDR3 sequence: CASSFGSSYNEQFF. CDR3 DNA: TGTGCCAGCAGTTTCGGGAGCTCCTACAATGAGCAGTTCTTC.

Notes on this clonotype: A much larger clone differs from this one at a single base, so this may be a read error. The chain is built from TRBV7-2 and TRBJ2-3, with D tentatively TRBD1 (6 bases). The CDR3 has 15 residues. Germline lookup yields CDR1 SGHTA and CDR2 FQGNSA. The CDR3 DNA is TGTGCCAGCAACTTAAGACAGGCACGCACAGATACGCAGTATTTT. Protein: CASNLRQARTDTQYF. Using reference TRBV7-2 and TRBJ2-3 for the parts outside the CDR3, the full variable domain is GAGVSQSPSNKVTEKGKDVELRCDPISGHTALYWYRQSLGQGLEFLIYFQGNSAPDKSGLPSDRFSAERTGGSVSTLTIQRTQQEDSAVYLCASNLRQARTDTQYFGPGTRLTVL.

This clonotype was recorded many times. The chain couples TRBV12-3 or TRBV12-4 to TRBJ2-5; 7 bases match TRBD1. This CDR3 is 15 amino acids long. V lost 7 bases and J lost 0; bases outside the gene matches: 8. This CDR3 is CASTWGTGDQETQYF. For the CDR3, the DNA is TGTGCCAGCACCTGGGGTACAGGGGACCAAGAGACCCAGTACTTC.

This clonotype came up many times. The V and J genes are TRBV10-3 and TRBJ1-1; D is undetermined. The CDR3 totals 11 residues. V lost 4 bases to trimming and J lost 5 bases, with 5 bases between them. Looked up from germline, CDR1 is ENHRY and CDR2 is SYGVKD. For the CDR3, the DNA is TGTGCCATCAGTGGGGAGACTGAAGCTTTCTTT. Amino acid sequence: CAISGETEAFF.

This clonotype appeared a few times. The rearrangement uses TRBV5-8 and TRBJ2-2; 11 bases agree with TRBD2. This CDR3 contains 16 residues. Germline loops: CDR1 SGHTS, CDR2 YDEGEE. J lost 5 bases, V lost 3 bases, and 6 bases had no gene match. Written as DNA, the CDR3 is TGTGCCAGCAGCTCTCTAGCGGGGGGCAGGACCGGGGAGCTGTTTTTT. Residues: CASSSLAGGRTGELFF.

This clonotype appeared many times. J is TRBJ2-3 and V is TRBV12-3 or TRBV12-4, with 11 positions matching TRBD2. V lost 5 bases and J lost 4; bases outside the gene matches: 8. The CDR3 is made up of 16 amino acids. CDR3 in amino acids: CASSPRLAGMADTQYF. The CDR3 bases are TGTGCCAGCAGTCCAAGACTAGCGGGGATGGCAGATACGCAGTATTTT.

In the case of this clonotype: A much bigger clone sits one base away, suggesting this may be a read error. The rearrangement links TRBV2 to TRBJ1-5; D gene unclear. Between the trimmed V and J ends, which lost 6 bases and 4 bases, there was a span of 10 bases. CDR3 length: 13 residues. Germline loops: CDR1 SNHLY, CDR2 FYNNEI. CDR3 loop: CASRWTENQPQHF. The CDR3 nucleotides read TGTGCCAGCAGGTGGACGGAGAATCAGCCCCAGCATTTT.

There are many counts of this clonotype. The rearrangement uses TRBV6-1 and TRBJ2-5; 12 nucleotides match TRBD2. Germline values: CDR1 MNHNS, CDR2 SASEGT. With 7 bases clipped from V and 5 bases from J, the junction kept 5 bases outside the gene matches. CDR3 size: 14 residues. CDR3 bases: TGTGCCAGCACACCGGGACTAGCGGGTGAGACCCAGTACTTC. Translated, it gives CASTPGLAGETQYF.

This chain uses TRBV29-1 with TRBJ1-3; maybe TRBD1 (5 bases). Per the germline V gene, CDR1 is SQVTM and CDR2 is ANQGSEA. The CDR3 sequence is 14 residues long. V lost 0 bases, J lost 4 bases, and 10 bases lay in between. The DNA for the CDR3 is TGCAGCGTTGAAGAGGACACCAGAGGAAACACCATATATTTT. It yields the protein CSVEEDTRGNTIYF.

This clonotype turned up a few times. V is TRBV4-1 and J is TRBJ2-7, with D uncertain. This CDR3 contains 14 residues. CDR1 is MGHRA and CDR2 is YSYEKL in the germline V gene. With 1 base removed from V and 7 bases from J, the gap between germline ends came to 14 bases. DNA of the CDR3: TGCGCCAGCAGCCAAGCATACAGCGTGGGGGAGCAGTACTTC. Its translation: CASSQAYSVGEQYF.

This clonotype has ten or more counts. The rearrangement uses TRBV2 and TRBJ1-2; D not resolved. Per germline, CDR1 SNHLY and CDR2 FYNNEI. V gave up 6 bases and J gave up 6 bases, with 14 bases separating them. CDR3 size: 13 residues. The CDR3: CASRGREINGYTF. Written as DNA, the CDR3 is TGTGCCAGCAGAGGGAGGGAAATCAATGGCTACACCTTC.

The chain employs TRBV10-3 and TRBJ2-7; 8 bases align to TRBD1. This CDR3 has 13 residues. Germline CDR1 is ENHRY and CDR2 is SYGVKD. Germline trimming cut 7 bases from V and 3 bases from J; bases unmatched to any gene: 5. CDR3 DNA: TGTGCCATCAAGGGACAGGCGATCTACGAGCAGTACTTC. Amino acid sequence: CAIKGQAIYEQYF.

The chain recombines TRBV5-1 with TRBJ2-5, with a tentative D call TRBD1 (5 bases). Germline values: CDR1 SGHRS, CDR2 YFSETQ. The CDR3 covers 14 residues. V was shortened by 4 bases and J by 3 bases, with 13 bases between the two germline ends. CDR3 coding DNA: TGCGCCAGCAGCGTGGGGCCTAGGGAAGAGACCCAGTACTTC. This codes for CASSVGPREETQYF. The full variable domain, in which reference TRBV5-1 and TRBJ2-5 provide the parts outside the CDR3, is KAGVTQTPRYLIKTRGQQVTLSCSPISGHRSVSWYQQTPGQGLQFLFEYFSETQRNKGNFPGRFSGRQFSNSRSEMNVSTLELGDSALYLCASSVGPREETQYFGPGTRLLVL.

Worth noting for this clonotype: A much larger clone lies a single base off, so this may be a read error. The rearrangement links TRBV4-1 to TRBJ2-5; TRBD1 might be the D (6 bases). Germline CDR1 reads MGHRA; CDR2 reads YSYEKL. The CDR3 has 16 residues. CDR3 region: CASSQEGGRGQETQHF. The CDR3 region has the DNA TGCGCCAGCAGCCAAGAAGGAGGCAGGGGACAAGAGACCCAGCACTTC.

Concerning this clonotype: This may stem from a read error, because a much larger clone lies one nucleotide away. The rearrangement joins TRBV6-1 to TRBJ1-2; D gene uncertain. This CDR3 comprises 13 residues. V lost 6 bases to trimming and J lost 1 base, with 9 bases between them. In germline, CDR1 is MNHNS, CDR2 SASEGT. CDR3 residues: CASRPGNNYGYTF. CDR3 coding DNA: TGTGCCAGCAGACCGGGGAATAACTATGGCTACACCTTC.

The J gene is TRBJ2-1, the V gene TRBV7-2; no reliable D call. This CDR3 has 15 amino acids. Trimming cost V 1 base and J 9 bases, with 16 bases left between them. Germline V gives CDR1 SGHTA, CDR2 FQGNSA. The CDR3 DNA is TGTGCCAGCAGCTTAGGGTGGGTTAGCTCGGCTGAGCAGTTCTTC. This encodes CASSLGWVSSAEQFF. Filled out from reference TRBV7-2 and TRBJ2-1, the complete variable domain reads GAGVSQSPSNKVTEKGKDVELRCDPISGHTALYWYRQSLGQGLEFLIYFQGNSAPDKSGLPSDRFSAERTGGSVSTLTIQRTQQEDSAVYLCASSLGWVSSAEQFFGPGTRLTVL.

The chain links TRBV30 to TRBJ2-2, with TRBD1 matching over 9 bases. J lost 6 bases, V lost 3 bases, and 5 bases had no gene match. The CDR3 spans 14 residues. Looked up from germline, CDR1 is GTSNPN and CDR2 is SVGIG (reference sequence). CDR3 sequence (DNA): TGTGCCTGGAGCGGGACAGGGATTCCCGGGGAGCTGTTTTTT. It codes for CAWSGTGIPGELFF.

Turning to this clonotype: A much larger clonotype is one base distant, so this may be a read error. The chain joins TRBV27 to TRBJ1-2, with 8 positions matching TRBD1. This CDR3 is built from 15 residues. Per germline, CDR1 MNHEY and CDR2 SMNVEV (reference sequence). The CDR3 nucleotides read TGTGTCAGCAGTTTGGTTCCAGGGGGCGGCTATGGCTACACCTTC. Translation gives CVSSLVPGGGYGYTF.

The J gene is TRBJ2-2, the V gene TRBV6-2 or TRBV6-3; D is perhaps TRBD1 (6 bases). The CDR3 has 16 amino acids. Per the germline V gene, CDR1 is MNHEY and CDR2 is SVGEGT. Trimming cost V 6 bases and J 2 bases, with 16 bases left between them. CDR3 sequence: CASRATGQLNTGELFF. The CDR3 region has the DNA TGTGCCAGCAGAGCCACCGGACAGTTAAACACCGGGGAGCTGTTTTTT.

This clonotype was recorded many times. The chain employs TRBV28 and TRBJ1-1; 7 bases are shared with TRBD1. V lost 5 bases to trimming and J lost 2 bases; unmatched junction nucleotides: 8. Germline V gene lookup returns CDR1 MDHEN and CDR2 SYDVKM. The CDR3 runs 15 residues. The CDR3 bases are TGTGCCAGCAGTCCAGGACAGGCTCTAAACACTGAAGCTTTCTTT. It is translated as CASSPGQALNTEAFF.

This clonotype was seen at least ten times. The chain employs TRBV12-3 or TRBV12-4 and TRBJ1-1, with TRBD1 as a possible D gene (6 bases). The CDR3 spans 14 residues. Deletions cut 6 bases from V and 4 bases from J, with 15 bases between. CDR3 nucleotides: TGTGCCAGCAGCCTTGGAGGGGGGAGCACTGAAGCTTTCTTT. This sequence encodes CASSLGGGSTEAFF.

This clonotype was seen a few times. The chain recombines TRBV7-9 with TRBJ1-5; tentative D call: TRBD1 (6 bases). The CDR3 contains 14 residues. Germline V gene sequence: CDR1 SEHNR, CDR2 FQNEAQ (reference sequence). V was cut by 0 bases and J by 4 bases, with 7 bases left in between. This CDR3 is CASSLAQGNQPQHF. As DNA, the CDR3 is TGTGCCAGCAGCTTAGCTCAGGGGAATCAGCCCCAGCATTTT.

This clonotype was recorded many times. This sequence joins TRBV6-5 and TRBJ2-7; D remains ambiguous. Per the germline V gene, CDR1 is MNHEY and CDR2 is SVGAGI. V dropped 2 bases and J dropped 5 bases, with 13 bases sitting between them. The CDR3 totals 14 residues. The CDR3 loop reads CASSYGLGFDEQYF. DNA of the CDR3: TGTGCCAGCAGTTACGGTCTAGGATTCGACGAGCAGTACTTC.

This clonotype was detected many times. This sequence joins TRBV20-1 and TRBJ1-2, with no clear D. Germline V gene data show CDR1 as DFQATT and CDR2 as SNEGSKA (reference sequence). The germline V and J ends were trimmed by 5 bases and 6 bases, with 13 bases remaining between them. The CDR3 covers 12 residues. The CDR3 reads CSAPGRTDGYTF. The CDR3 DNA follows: TGCAGTGCTCCCGGGAGGACTGATGGCTACACCTTC.